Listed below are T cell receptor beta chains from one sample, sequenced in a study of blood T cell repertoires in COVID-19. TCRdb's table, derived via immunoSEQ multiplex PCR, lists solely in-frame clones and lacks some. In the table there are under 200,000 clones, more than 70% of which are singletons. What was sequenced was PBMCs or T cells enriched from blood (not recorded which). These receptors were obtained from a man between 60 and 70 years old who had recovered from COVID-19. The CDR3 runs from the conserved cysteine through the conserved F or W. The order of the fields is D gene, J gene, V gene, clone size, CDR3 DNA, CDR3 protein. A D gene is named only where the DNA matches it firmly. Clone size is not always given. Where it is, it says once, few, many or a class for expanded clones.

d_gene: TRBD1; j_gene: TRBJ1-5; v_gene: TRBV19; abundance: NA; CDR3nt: TGTGCCAGTAGCCAGGGGGGAGATTGGCCCCAGCATTTT; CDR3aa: CASSQGGDWPQHF
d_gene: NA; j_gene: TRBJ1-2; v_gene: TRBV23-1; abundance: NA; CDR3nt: TGCGCCAGCAGTCAATCTCCAGGGGATTTCGCTAACTATGGCTACACCTTC; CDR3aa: CASSQSPGDFANYGYTF
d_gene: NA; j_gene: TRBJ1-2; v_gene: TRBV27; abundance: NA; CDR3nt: TGTGCCAGCAGCCCTAGTCGGTCCAACTATGGCTACACCTTC; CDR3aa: CASSPSRSNYGYTF
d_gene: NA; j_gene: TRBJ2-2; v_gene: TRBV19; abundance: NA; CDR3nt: TGTGCCAGTAGTATAGGACAGGAGCAGGGGGGGAACACCGGGGAGCTGTTTTTT; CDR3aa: CASSIGQEQGGNTGELFF
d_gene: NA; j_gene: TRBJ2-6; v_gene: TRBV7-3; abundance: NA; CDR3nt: TGTGCCAGCAGCACCCGACAGGTCTCTGGGGCCAACGTCCTGACTTTC; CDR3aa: CASSTRQVSGANVLTF
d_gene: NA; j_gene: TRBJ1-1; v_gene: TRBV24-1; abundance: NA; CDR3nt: TGTGCCACCAGTGACCCCTCCGGGTTGGTCGGGAACACTGAAGCTTTCTTT; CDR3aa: CATSDPSGLVGNTEAFF
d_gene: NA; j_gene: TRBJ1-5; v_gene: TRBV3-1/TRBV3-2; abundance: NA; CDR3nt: TGTGCCAGCAGCCTCACAGGGTCCAGCAATCAGCCCCAGCATTTT; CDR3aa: CASSLTGSSNQPQHF
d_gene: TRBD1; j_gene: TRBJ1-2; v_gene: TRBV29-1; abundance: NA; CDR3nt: TGCAGCGTTACAACCGGGACAGCCCTCGGCTACACCTTC; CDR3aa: CSVTTGTALGYTF
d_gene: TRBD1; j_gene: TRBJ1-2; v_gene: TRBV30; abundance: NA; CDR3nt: TGTGCCTGGAATACCGGACAGGGGGCTGGTGGCTACACCTTC; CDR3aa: CAWNTGQGAGGYTF
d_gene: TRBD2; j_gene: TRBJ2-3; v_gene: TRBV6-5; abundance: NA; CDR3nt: TGTGCCAGCACTAGCGGGGTCACAGATACGCAGTATTTT; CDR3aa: CASTSGVTDTQYF
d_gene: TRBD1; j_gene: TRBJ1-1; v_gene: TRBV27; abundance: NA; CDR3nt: TGTGCCAGCAGTAGAACAGGGGGCGCGGGTACTGAAGCTTTCTTT; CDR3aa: CASSRTGGAGTEAFF
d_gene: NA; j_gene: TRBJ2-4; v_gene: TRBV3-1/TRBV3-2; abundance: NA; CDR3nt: TGTGCCAGCAGCCAAGATAGAATAGGCGGGTTGTACTTC; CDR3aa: CASSQDRIGGLYF
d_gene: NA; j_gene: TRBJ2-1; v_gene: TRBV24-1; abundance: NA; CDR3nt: TGTGCCACCAGTGATTCAAGACTAGGGCTCTACAATGAGCAGTTCTTC; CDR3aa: CATSDSRLGLYNEQFF
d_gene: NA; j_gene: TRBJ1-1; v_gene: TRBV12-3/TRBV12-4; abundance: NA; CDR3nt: TGTGCCAGCAGTTTAAGCTCGAACACTGAAGCTTTCTTT; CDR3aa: CASSLSSNTEAFF
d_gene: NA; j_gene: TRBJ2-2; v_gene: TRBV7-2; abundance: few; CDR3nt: TGTGCCAGCAGCCGCCCGGAGCGGGCCGGGGAGCTGTTTTTT; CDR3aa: CASSRPERAGELFF
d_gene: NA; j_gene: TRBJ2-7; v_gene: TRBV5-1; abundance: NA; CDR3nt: TGCGCCAGCAGCTCCCGGGACAATTTGTACGAGCAGTACTTC; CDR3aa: CASSSRDNLYEQYF
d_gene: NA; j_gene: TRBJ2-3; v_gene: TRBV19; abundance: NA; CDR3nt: TGTGCCAGTAGTGTCCTTGGACAGTTCACAGATACGCAGTATTTT; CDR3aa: CASSVLGQFTDTQYF
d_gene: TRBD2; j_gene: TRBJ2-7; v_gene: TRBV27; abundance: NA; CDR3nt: TGTGCCAGCAGTTTAACCGGGACTAGCGGGCCGAGCTCCTACGAGCAGTACTTC; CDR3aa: CASSLTGTSGPSSYEQYF
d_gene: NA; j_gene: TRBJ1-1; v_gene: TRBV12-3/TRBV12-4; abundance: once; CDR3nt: TGTGCCAGCAGTTTAGAGCTGAACACTGAAGCTTTCTTT; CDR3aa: CASSLELNTEAFF
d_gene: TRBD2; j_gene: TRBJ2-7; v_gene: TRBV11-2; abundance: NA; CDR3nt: TGTGCCAGCAGCTTAGGGGTGCTGGGACTAGCGCTCTACGAGCAGTACTTC; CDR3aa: CASSLGVLGLALYEQYF
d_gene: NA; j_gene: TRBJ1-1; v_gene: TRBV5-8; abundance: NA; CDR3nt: TGTGCCAGCAGCTTGGGGCCCAGGGGATTGAGCACTGAAGCTTTCTTT; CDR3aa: CASSLGPRGLSTEAFF
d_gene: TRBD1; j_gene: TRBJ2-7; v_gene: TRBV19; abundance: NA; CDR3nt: TGTGCCACAAGGGGCAGGGGGCAGGGCGAGCAGTACTTC; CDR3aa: CATRGRGQGEQYF
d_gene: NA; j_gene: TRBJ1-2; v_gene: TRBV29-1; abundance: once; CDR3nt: TGCAGCGCCGGTGCTTCGAGGGGCTACACCTTC; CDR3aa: CSAGASRGYTF
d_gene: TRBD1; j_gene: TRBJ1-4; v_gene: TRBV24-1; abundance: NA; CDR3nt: TGTGCCACCAGTGATTCGACCGGACAGGGTTTACTGTTTTTT; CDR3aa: CATSDSTGQGLLFF
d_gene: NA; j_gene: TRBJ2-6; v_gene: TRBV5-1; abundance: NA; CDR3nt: TGCGCCAGCAGCTTGGGTTCGGCGCAGGGCCTAAGTGGTGCCAACGTCCTGACTTTC; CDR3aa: CASSLGSAQGLSGANVLTF
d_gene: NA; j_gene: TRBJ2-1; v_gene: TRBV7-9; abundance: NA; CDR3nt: TGTGCCAGCAGTCCGGTGGGCGCCAGATACAATGAGCAGTTCTTC; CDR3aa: CASSPVGARYNEQFF
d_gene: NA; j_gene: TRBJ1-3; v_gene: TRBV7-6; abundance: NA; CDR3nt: TGTGCCAGCAGCTTAGCGCCCAAACACTCTGGAAACACCATATATTTT; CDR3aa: CASSLAPKHSGNTIYF
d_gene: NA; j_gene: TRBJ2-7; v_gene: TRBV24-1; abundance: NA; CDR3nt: TGTGCCACCAGTGCGGGCAGGGGACACGAGCAGTACTTC; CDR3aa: CATSAGRGHEQYF
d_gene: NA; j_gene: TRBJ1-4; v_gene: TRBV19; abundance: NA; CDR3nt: TGTGCCAGCCAACCCGACAGGAATAATGAAAAACTGTTTTTT; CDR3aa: CASQPDRNNEKLFF
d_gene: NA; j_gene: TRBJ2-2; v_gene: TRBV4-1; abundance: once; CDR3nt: TGCGCCAGCAGCCTCTTGAGGGGGGGGCTAATAGTCGGGGAGCTGTTTTTT; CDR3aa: CASSLLRGGLIVGELFF
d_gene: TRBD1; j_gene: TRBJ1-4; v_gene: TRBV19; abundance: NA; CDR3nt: TGTGCCAGTGTCGGACAGGGGGAAAAACTGTTTTTT; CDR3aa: CASVGQGEKLFF
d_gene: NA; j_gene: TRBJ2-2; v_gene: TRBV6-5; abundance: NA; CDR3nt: TGTGCCAGCAGTTACTCAACCTCACTCGAGCTGTTTTTT; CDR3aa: CASSYSTSLELFF
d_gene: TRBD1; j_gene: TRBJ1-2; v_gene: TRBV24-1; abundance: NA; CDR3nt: TGTGCCACCAGACAGGGGGACGGCTATGGCTACACCTTC; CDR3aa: CATRQGDGYGYTF
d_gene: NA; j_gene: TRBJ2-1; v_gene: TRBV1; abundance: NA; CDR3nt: TGCACCAGCAGCCAAGATCTTGCGCCCTCTTACAATGAGCAGTTCTTC; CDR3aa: CTSSQDLAPSYNEQFF
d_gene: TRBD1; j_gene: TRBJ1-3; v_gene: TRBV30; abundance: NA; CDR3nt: TGTGCCTGGGTCGGAGCCGGGACAGGTATTTCGGGAAACACCATATATTTT; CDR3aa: CAWVGAGTGISGNTIYF
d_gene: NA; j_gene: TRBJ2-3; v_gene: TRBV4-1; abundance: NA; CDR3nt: TGCGCCAGCAGCCAAGATCTCTCCACAGATACGCAGTATTTT; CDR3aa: CASSQDLSTDTQYF
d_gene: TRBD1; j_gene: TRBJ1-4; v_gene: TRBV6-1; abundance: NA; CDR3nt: TGTGCCAGCAGTGAACAGGGGGCGGCTAATGAAAAACTGTTTTTT; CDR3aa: CASSEQGAANEKLFF
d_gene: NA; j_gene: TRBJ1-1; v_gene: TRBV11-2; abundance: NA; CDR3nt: TGTGCCAGCAGCGACCATGGGGCAGGGGCTGAAGCTTTCTTT; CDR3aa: CASSDHGAGAEAFF
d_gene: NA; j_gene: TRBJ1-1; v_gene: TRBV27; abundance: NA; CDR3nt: TGTGCCAGCAGTTTGCGCGGACTTTCTGAAGCTTTCTTT; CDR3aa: CASSLRGLSEAFF
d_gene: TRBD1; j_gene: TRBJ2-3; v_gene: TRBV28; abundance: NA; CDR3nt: TGTGCCAGCAGTAAAACCGGGACAGGGAGGGATACGCAGTATTTT; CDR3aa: CASSKTGTGRDTQYF
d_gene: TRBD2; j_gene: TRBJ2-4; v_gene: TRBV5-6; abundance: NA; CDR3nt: TGTGCCAGCAGCTTTGTAACGGGGGGACACATTCAGTACTTC; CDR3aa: CASSFVTGGHIQYF
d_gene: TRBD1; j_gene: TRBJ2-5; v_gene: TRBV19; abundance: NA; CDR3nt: TGTGCCAGTGGTCAGGGGGACACGGCTGGCGGCGGGACCCAGTACTTC; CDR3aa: CASGQGDTAGGGTQYF
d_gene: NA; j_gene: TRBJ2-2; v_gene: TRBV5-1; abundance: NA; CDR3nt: TGCGCCAGCAGCCGCGGTGGCGCCGGGGAGCTGTTTTTT; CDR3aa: CASSRGGAGELFF
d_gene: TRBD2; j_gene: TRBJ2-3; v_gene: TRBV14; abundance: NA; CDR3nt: TGTGCCAGCAGCCTCCGACTAGCGGGGTACCAATCCACAGATACGCAGTATTTT; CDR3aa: CASSLRLAGYQSTDTQYF
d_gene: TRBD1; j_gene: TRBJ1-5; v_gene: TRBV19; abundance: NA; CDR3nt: TGTGCCAGTAGTATAGCACAGGGGCGTTATAGCAATCAGCCCCAGCATTTT; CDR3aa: CASSIAQGRYSNQPQHF
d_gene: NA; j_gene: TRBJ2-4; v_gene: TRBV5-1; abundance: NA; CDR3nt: TGCGCCAGCAGCCAACAGGGTACCGCGGGTAACATTCAGTACTTC; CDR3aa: CASSQQGTAGNIQYF
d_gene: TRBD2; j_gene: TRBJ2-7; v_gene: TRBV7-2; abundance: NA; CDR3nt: TGTGCCAGCAGCTCGGGGGGGACTACGCAGGGTAGGGAGCAGTACTTC; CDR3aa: CASSSGGTTQGREQYF
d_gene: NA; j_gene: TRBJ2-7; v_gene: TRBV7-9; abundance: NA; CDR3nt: TGTGCCAGCAGCTTTGGGCGGGGGGACAGTTACTCCTACGAGCAGTACTTC; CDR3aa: CASSFGRGDSYSYEQYF
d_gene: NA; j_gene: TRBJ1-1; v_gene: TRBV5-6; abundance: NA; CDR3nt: TGTGCCAGCAGCCAGGGTTCTGAAGCTTTCTTT; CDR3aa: CASSQGSEAFF
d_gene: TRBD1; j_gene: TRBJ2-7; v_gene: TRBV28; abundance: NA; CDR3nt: TGTGCCAGTATAGGACAGGGGACCTACGAGCAGTACTTC; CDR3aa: CASIGQGTYEQYF
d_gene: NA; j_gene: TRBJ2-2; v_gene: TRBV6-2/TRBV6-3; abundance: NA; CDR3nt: TGTGCCAGCAGTTTTCACAGGGACACCGGGGAGCTGTTTTTT; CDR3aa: CASSFHRDTGELFF
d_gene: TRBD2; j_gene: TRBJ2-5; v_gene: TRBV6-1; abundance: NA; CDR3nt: TGTGCCAGCAGTGAAGGGGGACTAGCGGGACTCCATCAAGAGACCCAGTACTTC; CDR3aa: CASSEGGLAGLHQETQYF
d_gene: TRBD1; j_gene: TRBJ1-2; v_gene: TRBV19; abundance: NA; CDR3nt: TGTGCCAGTAGAAGTCCGGGACAGGGATTCTATGGCTACACCTTC; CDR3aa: CASRSPGQGFYGYTF
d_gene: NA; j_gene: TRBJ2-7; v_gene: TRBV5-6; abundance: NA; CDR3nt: TGTGCCAGCAGCTTGCGAGGGGGTATTTACGAGCAGTACTTC; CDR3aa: CASSLRGGIYEQYF
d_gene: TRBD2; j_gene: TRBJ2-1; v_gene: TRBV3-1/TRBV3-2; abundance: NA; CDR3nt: TGTGCCAGCAGCCAAGATCGCAGCGGGAGGGCTAAGAATGAGCAGTTCTTC; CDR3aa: CASSQDRSGRAKNEQFF
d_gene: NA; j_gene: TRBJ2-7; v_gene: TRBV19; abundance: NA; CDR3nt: TGTGCCAGTGCCTCGGAGGGGAGCTCCTACGAGCAGTACTTC; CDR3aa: CASASEGSSYEQYF
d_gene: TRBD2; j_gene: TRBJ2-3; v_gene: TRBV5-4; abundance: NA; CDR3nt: TGTGCCAGCAGTAGCGGGATGTTGGATACGCAGTATTTT; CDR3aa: CASSSGMLDTQYF
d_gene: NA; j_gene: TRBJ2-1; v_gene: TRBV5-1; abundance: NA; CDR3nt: TGCGCCAGCAGCCTCGACAATGAGCAGTTCTTC; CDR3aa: CASSLDNEQFF
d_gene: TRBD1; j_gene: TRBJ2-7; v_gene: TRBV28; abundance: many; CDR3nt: TGTGCCAGCAGCTCCACAGGGGCTAGCTCCTACGAGCAGTACTTC; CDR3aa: CASSSTGASSYEQYF
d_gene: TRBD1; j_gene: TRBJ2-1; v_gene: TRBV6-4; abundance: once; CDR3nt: TGTGCCAGCAGTGCGGGGACAGGGACCACGTTCTTC; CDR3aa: CASSAGTGTTFF